This T cell receptor beta chain was sequenced in a study of cytomegalovirus exposure and HLA in healthy donors (dated by TCRdb to the late 2010s). In terms of the full investigation: An earlier analysis of more than 550 of the donors reported approximately 260 Gb of sequence data and 100 million to 120 million unique TCR beta sequences obtained from around 170 million T cells. The genetic ancestry cluster associated with self-reported Caucasian donors included about 81% of the roughly 380 genotyped donors. Typing coverage differed by locus: A, B, C, DRB1 and DQB1 were typed in roughly 620-630 donors, DQA1 in 522, DPA1 in nearly 610, and DPB1 in 472. About five DR-DQ haplotypes were handled as single units for association and clustering because linkage in the cohort was strong. To decide whether each TCR beta V gene segment behaved as functional or pseudogenic, an earlier analysis of approximately 600 of the donors relied on high-throughput TCR beta sequencing. Both class I and class II loci were covered by HLA typing, at four-digit resolution. Roughly 300 gigabases of sequencing data and around 90 million unique TCR sequences made up an early release that covered fewer than 650 HLA-typed donors. Donor age, sex, ethnicity and CMV serostatus were compiled alongside the repertoire data. The T cell repertoires of 700 or so subjects were profiled by immunosequencing and related to cytomegalovirus serostatus. A separate validation cohort of 90 to 150 different subjects was used in addition to the 666-subject first cohort. The later analysis used no new phenotypic data to find candidate immune exposures, relying instead on TCR beta sequences and their occurrence across donors. The aim of the study was to test whether cataloging public T cell receptors could identify signatures of past pathogen exposure. Genome-wide SNP genotypes for about 60% of the roughly 700 donors were used in a later genetic analysis, which treated that subset as a discovery cohort. Every repertoire in the discovery cohort had been generated on one and the same sequencing platform. The study combined high-throughput TCR immunosequencing, statistical association of individual TCRs with disease status, and machine learning to predict cytomegalovirus infection status. Among some 400 genotyped donors of the cohort, an average of around 240,000 unique TCR beta nucleotide sequences were sequenced per donor, around 20% of them non-productive. In a later analysis, previously published TCR beta repertoires from hundreds of donors were re-analyzed and high-resolution HLA genotyping was added so that TCR occurrence patterns could be studied.

The cohort consisted of 650 to 850 healthy bone marrow donors. Cohort members were all nominally healthy when sampled, although unrecorded immune exposures were likely present. The donor tested CMV seropositive and was one of the 289 seropositive cohort members. A peripheral blood sample was provided by each donor, and peripheral blood mononuclear cells were used for TCR beta sequencing. Genomic DNA was extracted from the blood cell samples with the Qiagen DNeasy Blood Extraction Kit. Study-level results and caveats: Because some donors lacked HLA typing at each locus, the association tests relied only on the typed subset. In a later genetic analysis, fewer N-insertions in productive TCRs were reported among donors in an Asian-associated ancestry cluster than the roughly 640-donor mean. Because counts were too low, approximately 18 rarely observed V segments, including chromosome 9 orphons, were excluded from the earlier analysis of several hundred of the donors. In a later analysis, HLA-associated TCR beta chains were found to be more clonally expanded and to have lower generation probabilities than equally common non-associated chains. In an earlier analysis of more than 500 of the donors, most TCR beta V segments appeared in productive rearrangements about 90% or about 30% of the time, broadly matching IMGT annotations. The study listed 170 or so TCR beta chains as associated with cytomegalovirus. A further reported finding was that TCR beta sequences accurately predicted the HLA-A and HLA-B alleles for most subjects in the first cohort. The classifier was reported to diagnose cytomegalovirus status with high specificity and sensitivity in both the original cohort and the validation cohort. The cohort was sequenced for TCR beta chains only, and without alpha or paired-chain data the features that could be detected were limited. Linkage disequilibrium might explain the correlated functional status among segregating V segments, but an unknown experimental factor could not be excluded. Presence/absence analyses assumed roughly uniform sequencing depth across donors, an assumption that may not hold. Immune exposure information for the cohort was limited to CMV serostatus. In a later analysis, most CMV-associated TCR beta chains were found to appear HLA-restricted, with HLA associations seemingly driven largely by CMV exposure. In vitro tests confirmed that a few of the cytomegalovirus-associated TCR beta chains recognize cytomegalovirus antigens. While some public TCRs were present in many individuals, most TCR sequences turned up only very rarely across donors. According to a later analysis, TCR association rates differed among HLA loci, with DRB1 alleles showing the most associated TCRs and HLA-C alleles showing the fewest. Specific HLA alleles were associated with 16,951 TCR beta sequences at a false discovery rate of 0.05 in a later analysis. A cluster of highly shared sequence variants was judged likely to be a technical artifact of the sequencing pipeline. In a later genetic analysis, a missense DCLRE1C variant was associated with V-gene and J-gene trimming of TCR beta chains, and the association was replicated in an independent cohort. When HLA alleles, especially DR and DQ, strongly co-occurred, attributing TCR associations to individual alleles was difficult. Some IMGT-functional V segments, including TRBV6-2 and TRBV6-3, could not be told apart with the 87-base-pair reads, so those segments were excluded. According to the authors, the approach could potentially be generalized to other disease states and immunological phenotypes. In a later analysis, several top co-occurrence clusters were reported to appear linked to parvovirus B19, influenza, CMV and Epstein-Barr virus.

Notes on this clone: Its antigen is not yet known. No clone much larger than this one lies a single base away; base qualities are absent.

Libraries came from the immunoSEQ multiplex PCR assay. The multiplex PCR relied on a mix of 60 forward primers for TCR Vbeta segments and 13 reverse primers for TCR Jbeta segments. The CDR3 region of rearranged TCR beta genes was amplified from genomic DNA by a multiplex PCR assay. The amplified TCR beta libraries were sequenced on the Illumina HiSeq System as 87-base-pair reads. The authors processed their data as follows. Across the 700 or so repertoires, a later analysis counted 60 million to 90 million unique TCR beta chains, roughly 11 million of which were shared by at least two donors. To remove PCR and sequencing errors, raw reads were error-corrected and collapsed into unique sequences using a nearest-neighbor algorithm that merged closely related sequences. Alignment of CDR3 sequences to IMGT reference sequences was used to assign V, D and J gene segments. For a sequence to be retained, a match of at least six nucleotides was required to both a V gene segment and a J gene segment. Rearrangements were called productive when the CDR3 lacked stop codons and stayed in frame with V and J; all others were non-productive. Following IMGT convention, CDR3 was defined as the stretch from the second conserved V-encoded cysteine to the conserved J-encoded phenylalanine. The earlier analysis of 500 to 750 of the donors excluded any sequence lacking an unambiguous match to a single V gene segment. An earlier analysis of approximately 590 of the donors classified V segments as functional when productive rearrangements were above 56.7% and as segregating when the standard deviation between donors was above 5%. A statistical classification framework was built to diagnose cytomegalovirus status from the catalog of TCR beta chain sequences. A later analysis assigned V and J genes by comparing TCR nucleotide sequences with IMGT/GENE-DB human TR gene sequences. Using the TCRdist pipeline, a later analysis assigned CDR3 sequences along with most-parsimonious VDJ recombination scenarios. In a later analysis, every TCR beta chain was defined by the combination of its CDR3 amino acid sequence and its V-gene family, and reads without a unique V-gene family were dropped. In a later analysis, around 600 highly shared, low-generation-probability nucleotide sequences were removed to address suspected cross-contamination and a sequencing artifact. In a later analysis, a clonal expansion index for each public chain was calculated from normalized within-repertoire ranks of inferred template counts. In a later analysis, generation probabilities were computed using a VDJ recombination model fitted to out-of-frame rearrangements, and the results were checked against IGoR. A later analysis scored TCR-TCR, TCR-HLA and TCR-CMV co-occurrence with hypergeometric tests, applying a repertoire-size bias correction to TCR pairs. A later analysis estimated false discovery rates by permuting HLA or CMV assignments 20 times. A later analysis grouped co-occurring TCRs with DBSCAN, adding TCRdist sequence similarity when clustering within HLA-allele-positive subsets. Repertoires with fewer than 30,000 or more than 120,000 public chains, plus five repertoires with anomalous nucleotide sharing, were excluded from co-occurrence clustering. As stored in TCRdb, this immuneACCESS dataset retains in-frame rearrangements with V and J assigned. A fraction of the clones does not appear; measured against another copy, unresolved V genes explain less than half of the discrepancy, and the remainder lacks a known reason. That table is the source of V, J and clone size, and D and trimming were worked out from the DNA. The sample data list approximately 190,000 clones, and around 73% of these were observed just once. The ten largest clonotypes hold approximately 2% of the sample.

Clipping removes 0 bases from V and 5 bases from J, with 5 as the unmatched junction base count. The CDR1 and CDR2 encoded by the germline V gene are KGHSH and LQKENI. The CDR3 covers 16 residues, taking in both the cysteine and the phenylalanine. The CDR3 DNA has 48 bases and is translated from base 1. The chain couples TRBV18 to TRBJ1-1, with 11 middle bases fitting TRBD1. The clonotype was recovered from a woman between 25 and 40 years old in good health and CMV-seropositive. The sequencing sample was made of PBMCs. The DNA sequence is as follows: TGTGCCAGCTCACCACCTGGGACAGGGGGAAGTACTGAAGCTTTCTTT. Its coded protein is CASSPPGTGGSTEAFF.